This TCR beta chain stems from a study of lymphopenia after photon versus proton radiotherapy (dated by TCRdb to the late 2010s). About the study as a whole: The study compared the immunological effects of photon versus proton radiation therapy in patients with gastrointestinal tumors who developed high-grade lymphopenia. The study was designed to characterize how the impact on the immune system differs between the two radiation modalities. The cohort included approximately 22 patients with gastrointestinal tumors who developed lymphopenia after receiving either photon or proton therapy. General conclusions and limits of the study: The survival association was assessed only in patients who died, and better survival with proton therapy was presented by the authors as a possibility rather than a demonstrated result. During treatment, patients who received proton therapy stayed relatively stable, whereas patients who received photon therapy lost naive T cells and TCR diversity and gained effector/memory populations. Across the cohort, an inverse correlation was found between a larger post-nadir drop in TCR diversity and overall survival time among patients who died. After the lymphocyte count nadir, oligoclonal expansion, especially of CD8+ Temra cells, was observed in photon-treated repertoires, and the drop in diversity was driven by this expansion.

Libraries were constructed by the immunoSEQ multiplex PCR assay. Alongside multiparametric flow cytometry, deep sequencing of rearranged TCR beta loci was used to profile the T cell repertoires. In TCRdb, the immuneACCESS table is reduced to in-frame sequences with V and J assigned. These tables do not hold every clone; where another copy was compared, an unresolved V gene accounts for under half, and the others remain unexplained. The sample table lists approximately 62,000 clones, approximately 84% of them with a count of one. About 1.9% of the sample is in the top ten clones. The junction shows trimming of 0 bases on V and 1 base on J, plus 8 bases between the germline ends. The CDR3, from cysteine to phenylalanine, totals 15 residues. Just CDR3 DNA is preserved here, 45 bases in frame from base 1. As concerns this clone: This receptor's antigen is unknown. No base quality values were provided; no much bigger clone lies one nucleotide off.

The sequenced sample was peripheral blood, obtained from a patient treated with proton-based radiotherapy. The sequence was collected from a man aged 60 to 75 with pancreatic cancer. This receptor chain uses TRBV23-1 and TRBJ2-3; D gene: possibly TRBD1, on 5 matching bases. TRBV23-1 carries the ORF label, with uncertain function. The sequenced DNA is TGCGCCAGCAGTCAATCCGCCAGGGGCACAGATACGCAGTATTTT. Its amino acids are CASSQSARGTDTQYF.